Shown below are 30 T cell receptor beta chains from a single sample sequenced in a study of monozygotic twins with inflammatory bowel disease. For each CDR3 protein, TCRdb gives one entry from its re-call of the 5' RACE reads, without DNA. This table holds 300,000 to 400,000 distinct CDR3 sequences. The sample comprised blood. Every receptor here comes from a human donor with ulcerative colitis or Crohn's disease, or a healthy co-twin of an affected twin (not recorded which).

The rearrangement joins TRBV7-9 to TRBJ1-1. The CDR3 loop spans 14 amino acids. Germline CDR1 SEHNR, CDR2 FQNEAQ (reference sequence). CDR3: CASSQSGLETEAFF.

This chain connects TRBV19 to TRBJ1-5; TCRdb lists TRBD1, though no DNA is available to test this call. Germline V gene data show CDR1 as LNHDA and CDR2 as SQIVND (reference sequence). This CDR3 is built from 18 residues. This CDR3 reads CASSILNRGWGSNQPQHF.

The CDR3 loop reads CASSQDHKQEEQYF. The chain carries TRBV3-1 and TRBJ2-7; the D gene TCRdb calls, TRBD1, cannot be checked with no DNA. Germline CDR1 LGHDT, CDR2 YNNKEL (reference sequence). CDR3 length equals 14 residues.

The chain joins TRBV5-1 to TRBJ2-5; TCRdb indicates TRBD1, and absent DNA this call remains unverified. The CDR3 is made up of 13 amino acids. The germline CDR1 and CDR2 sequences are SGHRS and YFSETQ. The chain's CDR3 is CASSRTGQETQYF.

The chain combines TRBV20-1 with TRBJ1-2; without DNA, the TCRdb call of TRBD1 cannot be checked. The CDR3 loop spans 12 amino acids. Germline V CDR1 and CDR2: DFQATT, SNEGSKA (reference sequence). The CDR3 spells CSARDDRAGYTF.

The chain links TRBV9 to TRBJ2-3. Per the germline V gene, CDR1 is SGDLS and CDR2 is YYNGEE. This CDR3 is built from 16 residues. CDR3 amino acids: CASSKSSGLIWDTQYF.

The chain joins TRBV6-5 to TRBJ1-6. This CDR3 is 17 amino acids long. Germline V gene lookup returns CDR1 MNHEY and CDR2 SVGAGI. Here the CDR3 reads CASSYALGGSYNSPLHF.

The V gene is TRBV2, the J gene TRBJ2-1; TCRdb calls TRBD1, which cannot be checked without DNA. Germline loops: CDR1 SNHLY, CDR2 FYNNEI. The CDR3 has 15 residues. The CDR3 protein is CASRGRDSSYNEQFF.

The chain is built from TRBV25-1 and TRBJ2-7; lacking DNA, the TRBD2 call made by TCRdb goes unchecked. The CDR3 length is 13 residues. Germline CDR1 and CDR2: MGHDK and SYGVNS. CDR3 protein: CASSGDSFYEQYF.

The CDR3 is CASGPRGAYQETQYF. The chain is built from TRBV5-1 and TRBJ2-5; TCRdb picks TRBD1, but there is no DNA to check that call. This CDR3 comprises 15 residues. Germline CDR1 SGHRS, CDR2 YFSETQ.

The chain couples TRBV20-1 to TRBJ2-5; TCRdb designates TRBD1, a call that cannot be tested without DNA. There are 13 residues in the CDR3. Per germline, CDR1 DFQATT and CDR2 SNEGSKA (reference sequence). The CDR3 loop reads CSASNPPLSYQYF.

The chain recombines TRBV7-3 with TRBJ2-3; TCRdb lists TRBD2, though no DNA is available to test this call. The CDR3 extends over 18 amino acids. The germline V gene encodes CDR1 SGHTA and CDR2 FQGTGA. CDR3 sequence: CASSPLPGGGEGTDTQYF.

The chain uses TRBV20-1 and TRBJ1-2; checking the TCRdb D call of TRBD1 is not possible without DNA. This CDR3 spans 14 amino acids. Germline CDR1 is DFQATT and CDR2 is SNEGSKA (reference sequence). The CDR3 reads CSAPAGAFNYGYTF.

The J gene is TRBJ1-1, the V gene TRBV12-2; TCRdb returns TRBD1, unconfirmable since there is no DNA. TRBV12-2 represents a pseudogene. The CDR3 runs 15 residues. The CDR3 region is CASRFPTDCATEAFF.

The gene calls are TRBV7-3 and TRBJ2-2. In germline, CDR1 is SGHTA, CDR2 FQGTGA. CDR3 length: 16 amino acids. CDR3 amino acids: CASSARVGRNTGELFF.

The chain uses TRBV12-3 or TRBV12-4 and TRBJ2-6; no DNA is available, so the TRBD1 call from TCRdb remains unchecked. This CDR3 has 19 amino acids. CDR3 sequence: CASSLVGGQAGSGANVLTF.

The chain joins TRBV5-5 to TRBJ2-7; no DNA is available, so the TRBD2 call from TCRdb remains unchecked. The CDR3 has 13 residues. Germline CDR1 reads SGHKS; CDR2 reads YYEKEE (reference sequence). CDR3 amino acids: CASSLGGYGEQYF.

The J gene is TRBJ2-5, the V gene TRBV4-3; with no DNA, the TCRdb D assignment of TRBD1 cannot be verified. Germline CDR1 and CDR2: LGHNA and YSLEER. The CDR3 sequence is 15 residues long. The CDR3 loop is CASSQLTRGQETQYF.

The chain has TRBV7-2 and TRBJ2-7. CDR3 length: 14 residues. Germline-derived CDR1 and CDR2 are SGHTA and FQGNSA. CDR3 protein: CASSLSFGSYEQYF.

The V and J genes are TRBV11-1 and TRBJ2-3. CDR3 length: 16 residues. Germline lookup yields CDR1 SGHAT and CDR2 FQDESV (reference sequence). The CDR3 is CASSLRVTPSTDTQYF.

The chain carries TRBV4-3 and TRBJ2-7; absent DNA, TCRdb's TRBD1 call cannot be checked. Germline values: CDR1 LGHNA, CDR2 YSLEER. The CDR3 consists of 16 residues. This CDR3 is CASSPYRTGGSYEQYF.

The V and J genes are TRBV20-1 and TRBJ2-1; TCRdb's assignment of TRBD2 cannot be checked, as there is no DNA. There are 14 residues in the CDR3. Germline lookup yields CDR1 DFQATT and CDR2 SNEGSKA (reference sequence). CDR3 residues: CSAPPASGGNEQFF.

V gene TRBV18 combines with J gene TRBJ2-1; lacking DNA, the TRBD1 call made by TCRdb goes unchecked. The germline V gene encodes CDR1 KGHSH and CDR2 LQKENI. The CDR3 runs to 14 residues. CDR3 region: CASSPAGSYNEQFF.

The gene calls are TRBV6-5 and TRBJ2-1; TCRdb calls TRBD1, which cannot be checked without DNA. This CDR3 is 16 amino acids long. The germline V gene encodes CDR1 MNHEY and CDR2 SVGAGI. This chain's CDR3 is CASSFRGQGAYNEQFF.

This sequence joins TRBV18 and TRBJ2-1; TCRdb indicates TRBD1, and absent DNA this call remains unverified. Germline CDR1 KGHSH, CDR2 LQKENI. The CDR3 is 18 residues long. CDR3 residues: CASSPPGAYQSSYNEQFF.

The genes are TRBV12-5 and TRBJ2-3; absent DNA, TCRdb's TRBD2 call cannot be checked. CDR1 LGHNT and CDR2 FRNRAP come from the germline V gene. The length of the CDR3 is 14 residues. The CDR3 region is CASGLQGVADTQYF.

The chain uses TRBV4-1 and TRBJ2-1; TCRdb's D call of TRBD2 is untestable without DNA. This CDR3 region has 17 residues. Germline V CDR1 and CDR2: MGHRA, YSYEKL. CDR3 in amino acids: CASSPGLAGGLVDEQFF.

The chain combines TRBV12-3 or TRBV12-4 with TRBJ2-1; TCRdb returns TRBD1, unconfirmable since there is no DNA. The CDR3 extends over 15 amino acids. CDR3 protein: CATSNLDNSYNEQFF.

The chain is built from TRBV20-1 and TRBJ2-2; the TCRdb call, TRBD2, lacks DNA for checking. CDR1 DFQATT and CDR2 SNEGSKA come from the germline V gene (reference sequence). CDR3 length: 17 amino acids. The CDR3 is CSARRTSGGIGAGELFF.

The gene calls are TRBV20-1 and TRBJ2-7; TCRdb calls TRBD2, which cannot be checked without DNA. The CDR3 runs 15 residues. The V gene's germline CDR1 is DFQATT and CDR2 SNEGSKA (reference sequence). The chain's CDR3 is CSASSGLRSSSEQYF.